This paragraph reports one T cell receptor beta chain. This clonotype was counted between two and nine times. It has no known antigen specificity. No base quality values were provided; no much bigger clone lies one nucleotide off. CDR1 is given as MNHEY and CDR2 as SVGAGI, both from the germline V gene. The CDR3 has 16 amino acids, counting the end cysteine and phenylalanine. Kept here is only the CDR3 DNA, which spans 48 bases and is read in frame from base 1. The junction shows trimming of 0 bases on V and 4 bases on J, plus 15 bases between the germline ends. Library method: 5' RACE. Instrument on record: Illumina HiSeq 2500. A second PCR of about 7 to 12 cycles was run with a J-beta primer mix and a sample-barcoded 5' primer. Each TCR beta cDNA molecule received a unique molecular identifier from a template-switch 5' adaptor carrying 12 random nucleotides. Each sample yielded at least 3 million CDR3-containing paired-end reads. First-strand cDNA synthesis was performed from all RNA using the Mint cDNA synthesis kit, with priming by a TRBC-specific oligonucleotide. Following uracil-DNA glycosylase treatment, all cDNA underwent a first 18-cycle PCR with the universal primers M1SS and BC2_uni_R. The source study handled its data this way. Each sample was normalized by randomly selecting 1 million high-quality reads, each carrying a distinct molecular identifier. Instead of being binned into consensus sequences, reads that shared molecular identifiers were thrown out. CDR3 identification, clonotype clustering and error correction used MiTCR with a Q25 quality threshold and the strictest error-elimination algorithm. A nonparametric unseen species model using Euler transformation provided a lower-bound estimate of total TCR beta diversity. The raw public reads went through TCRdb reprocessing: fastp at Q25, MiXCR clone calling, in-frame beta chains kept. One record per CDR3 amino acid sequence lists the most common genes and DNA. V and J calls and clone size were set by TCRdb, not the authors. The sample table records about 1.4 million distinct CDR3 sequences; approximately 59% of these occur just once. The ten largest clones capture 6.5% to 8.5% of the sample.

This specimen comes from a study of blood T cells in healthy people across ages (dated by TCRdb to between 2014 and 2017). Broadly, across the study: Template switching captured roughly one uniquely barcoded TCR beta cDNA molecule per two T cells in model experiments. To avoid experimental bias, donors of different ages were spread randomly across the sequencing lanes. Two additional independent replicas of 1 million unique cDNA reads from the same blood draw were analyzed for two donors (one aged 18 to 29 and one aged 80 or older). Four age groups were formed from the donors: young (average 16 years), middle-aged (around 39), aged (62) and long-lived (around 82). To track age-related changes in TCR beta repertoire diversity, the study relied on deep sequencing normalized with unique cDNA molecular identifiers.

The full study reports these points: Because profiling used bulk unsorted PBMCs, naive and antigen-experienced compartments could not be compared conclusively. Compared with the aged group, more naive CD4+ T cells, fewer expanded clones and increased TCR diversity were shown by the long-lived group, suggesting age selection. Observed TCR beta diversity correlated strongly with the percentage of naive T cells measured by flow cytometry. Observed TCR beta diversity per million T cells fell roughly linearly with age, and a significant reduction was already apparent by age roughly 41. Because donor CMV infection status was unknown, age-related changes in expanded clonotypes were potentially confounded. Estimates of total diversity based on one million sequenced T cells were considered lower bounds and underestimates.

Systemically healthy Caucasian individuals from Russia, roughly 40 in total and aged roughly 6 to 90 years, were included as donors. Approximately 9 milliliters of peripheral blood were collected from each donor into EDTA-treated Vacutainer tubes. Ficoll-Paque density-gradient centrifugation was used to isolate PBMCs, with at least 7 million per sample. Trizol reagent was used to extract total RNA from the PBMCs, yielding at least 6 micrograms per sample. Naive CD45RAhigh/CD27high T cell percentages were measured by flow cytometry on a PBMC aliquot from every donor. The sequence links TRBV6-5 to TRBJ1-2; D gene: possibly TRBD1, on 5 matching bases. The clonotype originates from a man between 18 and 35 years old in good health. Sequencing used blood. The nucleotide sequence is TGTGCCAGCAGTTACTCGGCGATCCCTGGGGGCTATGGCTACACCTTC. Its amino acids are CASSYSAIPGGYGYTF.